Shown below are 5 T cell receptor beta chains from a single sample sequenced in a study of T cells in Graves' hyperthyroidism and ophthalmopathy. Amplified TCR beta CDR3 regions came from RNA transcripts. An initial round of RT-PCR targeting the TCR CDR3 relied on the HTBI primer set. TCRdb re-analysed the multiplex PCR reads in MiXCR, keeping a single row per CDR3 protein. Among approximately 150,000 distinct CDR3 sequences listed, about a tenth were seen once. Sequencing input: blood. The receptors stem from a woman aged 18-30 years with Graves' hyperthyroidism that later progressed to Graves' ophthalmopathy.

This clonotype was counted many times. The CDR3 here is CASLDGGGNTEAFF. The CDR3 DNA sequence: TGTGCCAGCCTTGATGGGGGGGGGAACACTGAAGCTTTCTTT. The chain carries TRBV6-1 and TRBJ1-1; possible D gene TRBD1, 5 bases. The CDR3 runs 14 residues. The germline V gene encodes CDR1 MNHNS and CDR2 SASEGT. Trimming took 8 bases from V and 1 from J, leaving 14 bases between them.

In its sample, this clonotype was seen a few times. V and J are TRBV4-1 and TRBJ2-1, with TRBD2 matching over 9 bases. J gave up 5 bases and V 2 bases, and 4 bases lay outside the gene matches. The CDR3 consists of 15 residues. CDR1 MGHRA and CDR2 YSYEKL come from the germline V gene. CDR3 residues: CASSQWSGGNNEQFF. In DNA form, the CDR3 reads TGCGCCAGCAGCCAATGGAGCGGGGGGAACAATGAGCAGTTCTTC.

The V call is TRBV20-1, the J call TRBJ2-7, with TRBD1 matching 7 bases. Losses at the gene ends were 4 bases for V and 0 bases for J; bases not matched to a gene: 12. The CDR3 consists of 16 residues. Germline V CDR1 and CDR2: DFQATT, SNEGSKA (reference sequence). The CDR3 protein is CSATYLRGPSSYEQYF. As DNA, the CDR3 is TGCAGTGCTACCTATTTGAGGGGGCCAAGCTCCTACGAGCAGTACTTC.

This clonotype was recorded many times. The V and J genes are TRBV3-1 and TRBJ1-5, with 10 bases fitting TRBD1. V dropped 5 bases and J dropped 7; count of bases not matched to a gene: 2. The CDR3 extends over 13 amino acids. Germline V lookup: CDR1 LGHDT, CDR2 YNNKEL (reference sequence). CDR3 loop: CASSGTGDQPQHF. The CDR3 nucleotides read TGTGCCAGCAGCGGGACAGGGGACCAGCCCCAGCATTTT.

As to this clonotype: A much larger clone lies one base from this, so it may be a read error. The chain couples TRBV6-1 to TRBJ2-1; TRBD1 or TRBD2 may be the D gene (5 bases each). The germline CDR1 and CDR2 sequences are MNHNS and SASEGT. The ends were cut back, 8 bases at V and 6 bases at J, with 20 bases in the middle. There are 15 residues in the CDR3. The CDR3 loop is CASSFGGSRSNEQFF. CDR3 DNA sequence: TGTGCCAGCTCTTTTGGGGGATCGCGTAGCAATGAGCAGTTCTTC.